This record looks at one T cell receptor beta chain sequence and its context. CDR3 length equals 14 residues. From germline, CDR1 is SEHNR and CDR2 FQNEAQ (reference sequence). Trimming took off 5 bases at V and 4 bases at J, with 14 bases between the two ends. These data are taken from a study of cytomegalovirus exposure and HLA in healthy donors. Researchers ran the PCR with 60 Vbeta and 13 Jbeta primers. Method: immunoSEQ multiplex PCR; TCRdb's copy keeps in-frame clones and lacks some. The sample holds some 40,000 clones, approximately 81% seen once. This rearrangement joins TRBV7-9 to TRBJ1-2; D is uncertain. Specimen: PBMCs. The clonotype was recovered from a man between 50 and 59 years old in good health and CMV-seronegative. In DNA form, the CDR3 reads TGTGCCAGCAGCCCTATCGCGGTCCGCTATGGCTACACCTTC. Encoded protein: CASSPIAVRYGYTF.